This T cell receptor (beta chain) was identified during a study of cytotoxic CD8 clonotypes in ibrutinib-treated CLL. Across the whole study: Across the patients, 10 to 11 were relapsed/refractory, under 16 treatment-naive and 17 to 18 IGHV unmutated. Whole-study results and caveats: In comparison with age-matched healthy donors, baseline clonality was higher and tracked circulating CD8+ T-cell counts.

CDR1 and CDR2 from the germline V gene are MNHNS and SASEGT. This CDR3 contains 16 residues. Trimming shortened V by 2 bases and J by 0 bases, and 14 bases separated the two germline ends. Points on this clone: Its antigen is as yet unknown.

TCR beta libraries used about 2 micrograms of DNA from cryopreserved PBMCs. The data were produced by immunoSEQ multiplex PCR, yet TCRdb's version contains in-frame clones alone and is incomplete. The data contain hundreds of thousands of clones, approximately 79% of them singletons. The TCR originated in a human donor with chronic lymphocytic leukemia. The chain uses TRBV6-1 and TRBJ2-7; no clear D. The sequenced sample was PBMCs, obtained after 12 months of ibrutinib treatment. The CDR3 reads CASSEFAGTPSYEQYF. The DNA of the CDR3 is TGTGCCAGCAGTGAATTCGCAGGTACCCCCTCCTACGAGCAGTACTTC.